The 16 T cell receptor beta chains in this list originate from one sample, sequenced in a study. TCRdb redid the calling of the RT-PCR reads with MiXCR, one entry per CDR3 protein. The sample includes about 680,000 distinct CDR3 sequences, about 14% seen only once; the top ten take roughly 3.6%. The sequencing sample was made of memory CD4+ T cells from blood. Receptor source: a female donor in good health, serving as a healthy control.

This clonotype has a handful of counts. The V and J genes are TRBV5-1 and TRBJ2-7, with a weak D call TRBD2 (6 bases). Trimming took off 2 bases at V and 3 bases at J, with 18 bases between the two ends. The CDR3 sequence is 16 residues long. Germline V gives CDR1 SGHRS, CDR2 YFSETQ. DNA of the CDR3: TGCGCCAGCAGCTTTAACAGGCGGGACGGAGGCTACGAGCAGTACTTC. Translated: CASSFNRRDGGYEQYF.

This clonotype was picked up many times. The chain combines TRBV12-3 or TRBV12-4 with TRBJ2-3; D unclear. The CDR3 sequence is 14 residues long. Trimming removed 2 bases from V and 4 bases from J, with 10 bases in between. The CDR3 DNA sequence: TGTGCCAGCAGTTTACGGAGCCGCCCAGATACGCAGTATTTT. Translation gives CASSLRSRPDTQYF.

The chain recombines TRBV7-2 with TRBJ1-1, with D unresolved. The V gene lost 5 bases and the J gene lost 7 bases, with 14 bases spanning the gap. The CDR3 consists of 13 residues. Germline lookup yields CDR1 SGHTA and CDR2 FQGNSA. DNA for the CDR3: TGTGCCAGCAGCCCTACAAGGACGGTTGAAGCTTTCTTT. Translated: CASSPTRTVEAFF.

This clonotype was seen ten or more times. The CDR3 here is CASSSQGPLTSYGYTF. The CDR3 bases are TGTGCCAGCAGCTCCCAGGGTCCCCTTACCTCCTATGGCTACACCTTC. The chain recombines TRBV7-8 with TRBJ1-2, with D possibly TRBD1 on 5 matching bases. Between the trimmed V and J ends, which lost 4 bases and 4 bases, there was a span of 19 bases. The CDR3 is 16 residues long. CDR1 and CDR2 from the germline V gene are SGHVS and FQNEAQ.

The V gene is TRBV5-4, the J gene TRBJ1-5; 7 nucleotides agree with TRBD1. The V segment lost 4 bases and the J segment 0 bases; nucleotides outside the gene matches: 7. The CDR3 length is 16 residues. Germline V gene data show CDR1 as SGHNT and CDR2 as YYREEE (reference sequence). The CDR3 region has the DNA TGTGCCAGCAGCAAGACAGGGTCGGGTAGCAATCAGCCCCAGCATTTT. Protein product: CASSKTGSGSNQPQHF.

This chain joins TRBV25-1 and TRBJ1-6; D is ambiguous. CDR1 is MGHDK and CDR2 is SYGVNS in the germline V gene. The CDR3 contains 16 residues. The V gene lost 6 bases and the J gene lost 3 bases, with 15 bases spanning the gap. For the CDR3, the DNA is TGTGCCAGCAGCGACTCTGGGCGGCTCTATAATTCACCCCTCCACTTT. It codes for CASSDSGRLYNSPLHF.

The rearrangement links TRBV29-1 to TRBJ1-4; D gene ambiguous. V shed 6 bases and J shed 5 bases, with 4 bases lying between them. The V gene's germline CDR1 is SQVTM and CDR2 ANQGSEA. CDR3 length: 10 amino acids. This chain's CDR3 is CSVANEKLFF. DNA of the CDR3: TGCAGCGTCGCAAATGAAAAACTGTTTTTT.

The chain employs TRBV24-1 and TRBJ2-5; tentatively, D is TRBD1 (5 bases). Between the trimmed V and J ends, which lost 4 bases and 2 bases, there was a span of 10 bases. Per germline, CDR1 KGHDR and CDR2 SFDVKD. The CDR3 spans 14 residues. The CDR3 nucleotides are TGTGCCACCAGTGACTCGACAGAACAAGAGACCCAGTACTTC. It codes for CATSDSTEQETQYF.

Ten or more counts support this clonotype. The rearrangement uses TRBV29-1 and TRBJ1-1; 7 nucleotides agree with TRBD1. Germline loops: CDR1 SQVTM, CDR2 ANQGSEA. The CDR3 is 14 amino acids. V trimming: 7 bases; J trimming: 1 base; junction bases outside the gene matches: 9. DNA for the CDR3: TGCAGCGCCCTTAATACAGGGGCGAACACTGAAGCTTTCTTT. Its protein product is CSALNTGANTEAFF.

The chain has TRBV27 and TRBJ2-7; TRBD2 agrees at 9 bases. This CDR3 has 15 residues. The J segment lost 4 bases and the V segment lost 3 bases, leaving 7 bases of the junction unmatched. Germline CDR1 MNHEY, CDR2 SMNVEV (reference sequence). In DNA form, the CDR3 reads TGTGCCAGCAGTTTTGGAGGACTAGCGTGGTACGAGCAGTACTTC. As protein: CASSFGGLAWYEQYF.

The table lists this clonotype with a few counts. The chain uses TRBV10-3 and TRBJ1-4; D is uncertain. CDR1 and CDR2 from the germline V gene are ENHRY and SYGVKD. The CDR3 covers 15 residues. V was pared by 0 bases and J by 7 bases, with 12 bases between. The CDR3, as DNA: TGTGCCATCAGTGAGTCTCAAGGGTCGAGTGAAAAACTGTTTTTT. Translation gives CAISESQGSSEKLFF.

V is TRBV6-4 and J is TRBJ2-1, with D possibly being TRBD2 (6 bases). V was trimmed by 8 bases and J by 7 bases, leaving 21 bases between them. This CDR3 is built from 15 residues. CDR1 and CDR2 (germline): MRHNA, SNTAGT. CDR3 sequence (DNA): TGTGCCAGCTCCCGGGAGCAGGGTAGTAGGAATGAGCAGTTCTTC. The encoded protein is CASSREQGSRNEQFF.

The CDR3 here is CASSPMGINEKLFF. As DNA, the CDR3 is TGTGCCAGCAGCCCTATGGGGATTAATGAAAAACTGTTTTTT. The chain combines TRBV7-9 with TRBJ1-4; D is undetermined. V was cut by 5 bases and J by 4 bases, with 11 bases left in between. CDR3 length: 14 amino acids. Germline-derived CDR1 and CDR2 are SEHNR and FQNEAQ (reference sequence).

This clonotype appeared a few times. CDR3 sequence (DNA): TGTGCCAGCAGCTACGTAGGGGACATCTTTAACTATGGCTACACCTTC. Translation: CASSYVGDIFNYGYTF. The chain couples TRBV5-6 to TRBJ1-2; TRBD1 might be the D (6 bases). There are 16 residues in the CDR3. Germline CDR1 is SGHDT and CDR2 is YYEEEE. Trimming left V 3 bases short and J 1 base short, with 16 bases between.

The V and J genes are TRBV20-1 and TRBJ1-5; maybe TRBD1 (6 bases). The CDR3 has 14 residues. Germline loops: CDR1 DFQATT, CDR2 SNEGSKA (reference sequence). The ends were cut back, 3 bases at V and 5 bases at J, with 14 bases in the middle. The CDR3 DNA is TGCAGTGCTAGTGCAGGGGTAAGCTATCAGCCCCAGCATTTT. Translating it yields CSASAGVSYQPQHF.

Regarding this clonotype: A read error may produce the germline difference seen at one junction end. The chain is built from TRBV6-5 and TRBJ2-2; D is possibly TRBD2 (5 bases). The germline gives CDR1 MNHEY, CDR2 SVGAGI. The CDR3 extends over 14 amino acids. CDR3 DNA: TGTGCCAGCAGTCCCCTGACTCTAACCGGGAAGCTGTTTTTT. Encoded protein: CASSPLTLTGKLFF.